This T cell receptor beta chain was documented in a study of response to subunit inactivated influenza vaccine. Overall study findings and caveats: T cells newly recruited by each seasonal influenza vaccination are few, the authors suggested.

The germline V gene has CDR1 MNHEY and CDR2 SMNVEV (reference sequence). The CDR3 has 13 residues. Trimming at V came to 6 bases and at J to 9 bases, leaving 3 bases not matched to a gene. TCRdb re-called the RT-PCR reads with MiXCR, one entry per CDR3 protein. The sample includes about 650,000 distinct CDR3 sequences, 12% to 15% of them seen just once. Of note for this clonotype: What it recognizes is unknown.

J is TRBJ2-1 and V is TRBV27; 12 bases fit TRBD1. The origin of this receptor is a man aged 50 to 60 who received an inactivated influenza vaccine. Material: PBMCs from blood, obtained 14 days before vaccination. The CDR3 region is CASRGQGAGEQFF. The CDR3 DNA follows: TGTGCCAGCAGGGGACAGGGGGCCGGTGAGCAGTTCTTC.